These T cell receptor beta chains were read from a single sample in a study of T cell repertoires and HLA-DP antigens. Their target antigens are unknown. Assay used: immunoSEQ multiplex PCR; TCRdb lists only in-frame clones, some missing. The repertoire includes almost 90,000 clones, 86% of them detected once, and about 1.5% sits in the top ten. The material sequenced was CD4+ T cells from PBMCs. The receptor set was obtained from a man aged 45-65 years in good health and CMV-seronegative. The CDR3 runs from the conserved cysteine through the conserved F or W. Each record gives: J gene, D gene, V gene, clone size, CDR3 DNA, CDR3 protein. The D gene is left open where the match is weak. Clone size is given for some rows only: seen once, a few or many times, or a class if the clone is expanded.

TRBJ2-7 TRBD2 TRBV5-5 . TGTGCCAGCAGACTAGCGGGGCTCACTACCTACGAGCAGTACTTC CASRLAGLTTYEQYF
TRBJ2-3 TRBD2 TRBV7-9 . TGTGCCAGCCTTCGAGCGGGACTGCGGGATACGCAGTATTTT CASLRAGLRDTQYF
TRBJ2-1 TRBD2 TRBV6-1 . TGTGCCAGCACCGGGACTAGCTTCAACCATGAGCAGTTCTTC CASTGTSFNHEQFF
TRBJ2-5 . TRBV6-5 . TGTGCCAGCAGTGGGGGCACCGGCAAGGGGCAGTACTTC CASSGGTGKGQYF
TRBJ2-1 TRBD2 TRBV29-1 few TGCAGCGTTGGGAAGCGGGGTTGGAATGAGCAGTTCTTC CSVGKRGWNEQFF
TRBJ2-1 TRBD2 TRBV28 . TGTGCCAGCAGTAGACTAGCGGGAGCGCGCAATGAGCAGTTCTTC CASSRLAGARNEQFF
TRBJ1-1 TRBD1 TRBV5-1 . TGCGCCAGCAGCTTGGGACAGGGCGGGACTGAAGCTTTCTTT CASSLGQGGTEAFF
TRBJ2-7 . TRBV4-1 . TGCGCCAGCAGCCAAGCTACAGGTCCCTACGAGCAGTACTTC CASSQATGPYEQYF
TRBJ1-5 . TRBV30 . TGTGCCTGGAGTGTAGGCAGGGCCCCGAGAAATCAGCCCCAGCATTTT CAWSVGRAPRNQPQHF
TRBJ2-1 . TRBV6-1 few TGTGCCAGCATCCCGGGGGCCACCGGAAATGAGCAGTTCTTC CASIPGATGNEQFF
TRBJ1-5 . TRBV19 . TGTGCCAGTAGTATCCGGGGACAAATAGATCAGCCCCAGCATTTT CASSIRGQIDQPQHF
TRBJ1-6 . TRBV5-1 . TGCGCCAGCAGCGGCCAGGGGAATTCACCCCTCCACTTT CASSGQGNSPLHF
TRBJ2-3 . TRBV9 . TGTGCCAGCAGCGATCGACAAGGGGCAGATACGCAGTATTTT CASSDRQGADTQYF
TRBJ1-5 . TRBV19 . TGTGCCAGTTCTTTAGTCAGGGTTACGAGCAATCAGCCCCAGCATTTT CASSLVRVTSNQPQHF
TRBJ2-1 . TRBV5-1 . TGCGCCAGCAGCTTGGTGGCGACAGGCTACAATGAGCAGTTCTTC CASSLVATGYNEQFF
TRBJ2-3 . TRBV6-5 . TGTGCCAGCAGTTACCCCCGAAGGGTAGGCTGTACGCAGTATTTT CASSYPRRVGCTQYF
TRBJ2-5 TRBD2 TRBV9 . TGTGCCAGCAGCGTAGTGGCTAGCGGACAAGAGACCCAGTACTTC CASSVVASGQETQYF
TRBJ1-4 . TRBV4-1 . TGCGCCAGCAGCCAAGTCGAGTCTGGATCTCGGGAAAAACTGTTTTTT CASSQVESGSREKLFF
TRBJ1-1 . TRBV7-3 . TGTGCCAGCAGCCAAGGGTCAAGGGCCGGCACTGAAGCTTTCTTT CASSQGSRAGTEAFF
TRBJ2-7 TRBD2 TRBV4-1 . TGCGCCAGCAGCCGAGGGACTAGGTTAAACAACGAGCAGTACTTC CASSRGTRLNNEQYF
TRBJ2-7 . TRBV6-1 . TGTGCCAGCAGTGATGCGGGACAAAATGCTCGACATTACTACGAGCAGTACTTC CASSDAGQNARHYYEQYF
TRBJ2-1 . TRBV5-1 . TGCGCCAGCAGCTTGTACAATGAGCAGTTCTTC CASSLYNEQFF
TRBJ1-2 TRBD1 TRBV6-5 . TGTGCCAGCAGGCCGACAGGGGCCTTCGGCTACACCTTC CASRPTGAFGYTF
TRBJ2-3 . TRBV7-9 once TGTGCCAGCAGTGCTAGCACAGATACGCAGTATTTT CASSASTDTQYF
TRBJ2-2 . TRBV7-8 few TGTGCCAGCAGCTCGGGGGTGGGGGGCGGGGAGCTGTTTTTT CASSSGVGGGELFF
TRBJ2-7 TRBD1 TRBV11-3 . TGTGCCAGCACCTACTCTATTTTAGGGACAGACGAGCAGTACTTC CASTYSILGTDEQYF
TRBJ2-7 TRBD2 TRBV18 . TGTGCCAGCTCACCATTCACTAGCGGGTCCTACGAGCAGTACTTC CASSPFTSGSYEQYF
TRBJ2-7 TRBD2 TRBV7-2 . TGTGCCAGCAGCTTAGTAGCGGGAGGGGCCTACGAGCAGTACTTC CASSLVAGGAYEQYF
TRBJ1-2 TRBD1 TRBV5-4 few TGTGCCAGCAGCTTGGGGGGCGGGACAGGGAAAGTCTATGGCTACACCTTC CASSLGGGTGKVYGYTF
TRBJ2-7 TRBD2 TRBV4-3 once TGCGCCAGCAGCCAATCCCCCGGGAGGGTGGCGTTGGACGAGCAGTACTTC CASSQSPGRVALDEQYF
TRBJ2-7 . TRBV5-1 . TGCGCCAGCAGCTTGGGGGCAGCGACTAGATTTCGGGACGAGCAGTACTTC CASSLGAATRFRDEQYF
TRBJ2-7 TRBD1 TRBV5-1 . TGCGCCAGCAGCAGGGACAGGTTTGGCAACGAGCAGTACTTC CASSRDRFGNEQYF
TRBJ1-5 . TRBV9 once TGTGCCAGCAGCGTAGGGGATGTAGTAGGCAGGGATGGGTATAGCAATCAGCCCCAGCATTTT CASSVGDVVGRDGYSNQPQHF
TRBJ1-1 . TRBV5-4 . TGTGCCAGCAGCGGGGGTTCAAACACTGAAGCTTTCTTT CASSGGSNTEAFF
TRBJ1-5 TRBD1 TRBV7-8 . TGTGCCAGCAGCCATGGACAGGATCGGCCCCAGCATTTT CASSHGQDRPQHF
TRBJ1-1 . TRBV14 . TGTGCCAGCAGCCAATTGACCACTCAAGGGATGGTTGCTTTCTTT CASSQLTTQGMVAFF
TRBJ2-3 . TRBV16 . TGTGCCAGCAGCCAATCAATTATGACGGAGGGGGATACGCAGTATTTT CASSQSIMTEGDTQYF
TRBJ2-7 TRBD2 TRBV19 . TGTGCCAGTAGTACCGGGCGGGGGTACGAGCAGTACTTC CASSTGRGYEQYF
TRBJ1-2 . TRBV29-1 . TGCAGCGTTGGCAAAAGCGATGGGGGCCACACCTTC CSVGKSDGGHTF
TRBJ2-1 TRBD2 TRBV14 . TGTGCCAGCAGCCGGGGACTAGATCGTTTTTCCTCCTACAATGAGCAGTTCTTC CASSRGLDRFSSYNEQFF
TRBJ1-5 . TRBV2 . TGTGCCAGCCAAGGGGACAATCAGCCCCAGCATTTT CASQGDNQPQHF
TRBJ1-3 TRBD1 TRBV19 . TGTGCCAGTAGGGACCGGGACAGGGGTTCTCTAAGCTCTGGAAACACCATATATTTT CASRDRDRGSLSSGNTIYF
TRBJ2-5 . TRBV7-2 . TGTGCCAGCAGCCTCAGCCCAGGAATACTTGGAGAGACCCAGTACTTC CASSLSPGILGETQYF
TRBJ1-2 . TRBV7-2 . TGTGCCAGCAGGGGGGCAGCTAACTATGGCTACACCTTC CASRGAANYGYTF
TRBJ2-5 . TRBV5-1 . TGCGCCAGCAGCTCGGGACACATCCAAGAGACCCAGTACTTC CASSSGHIQETQYF
TRBJ2-3 TRBD2 TRBV28 . TGTGCCAGCAGTCCCTATTCTTTAGCGGGAGGCGGTACAGATACGCAGTATTTT CASSPYSLAGGGTDTQYF
TRBJ1-3 TRBD1 TRBV11-2 few TGTGCCAGCAGAAGCGGACAGGCCCTCGGAAACACCATATATTTT CASRSGQALGNTIYF
TRBJ2-1 TRBD2 TRBV29-1 . TGCAGCGTTGGGGCGACTAGCGGGGCCCTCTCAAATGAGCAGTTCTTC CSVGATSGALSNEQFF
TRBJ1-1 . TRBV7-6 few TGTGCCAGCAGCACCATGGCAGGTCTGAACACTGAAGCTTTCTTT CASSTMAGLNTEAFF
TRBJ2-7 . TRBV7-2 . TGTGCCAGCAGCTTAGCCGGGGGCGGCGAGCAGTACTTC CASSLAGGGEQYF
TRBJ2-7 TRBD2 TRBV5-1 . TGCGCCAGCGGAAACGGGGAGGGCTTCTACGAGCAGTACTTC CASGNGEGFYEQYF
TRBJ2-3 TRBD2 TRBV7-2 . TGTGCCAGCAGTTCCAATCCCGGGAGGGCCTGGACAGATACGCAGTATTTT CASSSNPGRAWTDTQYF
TRBJ1-2 . TRBV11-2 few TGTGCCAGCAGCTGGGATTCCTCGAGTGGCTACACCTTC CASSWDSSSGYTF
TRBJ2-6 . TRBV7-2 . TGTGCCAGCAGCTTATCGCCGGCGGGGGCCAACGTCCTGACTTTC CASSLSPAGANVLTF
TRBJ2-3 TRBD1 TRBV7-9 . TGTGCCAGCAGCAGGACAGGGGACCGCACAGATACGCAGTATTTT CASSRTGDRTDTQYF
TRBJ1-6 . TRBV7-2 . TGTGCCAGCAGAAGTCGGGACCCCGGCGGTTCACCCCTCCACTTT CASRSRDPGGSPLHF
TRBJ2-3 TRBD1 TRBV11-2 . TGTGCCAGCAGCTTAATCCGGGACAGGAGAGATACGCAGTATTTT CASSLIRDRRDTQYF
TRBJ2-7 . TRBV7-2 . TGTGCCAGCAGCTTAAGTCTGAGTTCCTACGAGCAGTACTTC CASSLSLSSYEQYF
TRBJ1-3 . TRBV18 . TGTGCCAGCTCATCACGCGAGACGGGTTTCGGAAACACCATATATTTT CASSSRETGFGNTIYF
TRBJ2-3 . TRBV5-4 once TGTGCCAGCAGCTTGAGAGATACGCAGTATTTT CASSLRDTQYF